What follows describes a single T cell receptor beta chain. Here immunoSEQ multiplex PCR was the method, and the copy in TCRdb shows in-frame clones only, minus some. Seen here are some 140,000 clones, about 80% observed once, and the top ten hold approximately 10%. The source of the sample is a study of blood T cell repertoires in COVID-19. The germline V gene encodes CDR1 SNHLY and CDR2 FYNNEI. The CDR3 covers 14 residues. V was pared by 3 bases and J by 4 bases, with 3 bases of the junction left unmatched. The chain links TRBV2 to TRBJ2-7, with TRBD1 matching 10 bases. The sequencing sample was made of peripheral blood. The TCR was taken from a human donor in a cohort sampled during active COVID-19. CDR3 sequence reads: CASSEEGQGYEQYF. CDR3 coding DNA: TGTGCCAGCAGTGAGGAGGGACAGGGGTACGAGCAGTACTTC.